The rows below give T cell receptor beta chains drawn from one sample of a study of blood T cell repertoires in COVID-19. TCRdb keeps only in-frame clones here, not all; method: immunoSEQ multiplex PCR. The data contain 300,000 to 450,000 clones, about 87% of them seen just once; the ten biggest clones take up 2.3%. The sample was peripheral blood. The receptor set was obtained from a woman between 55 and 75 years old with COVID-19, enrolled during active disease. CDR3s include the opening cysteine and the closing phenylalanine or tryptophan. A D gene is named only where the DNA matches it firmly. Rows may omit the clone size; those that give it use once, few, many or a size class.

J gene	D gene	clone size	V gene	CDR3 length	CDR3 protein	CDR3 DNA
TRBJ2-7	NA	NA	TRBV3-1/TRBV3-2	13	CASTLAGAYEQYF	TGTGCCAGCACCCTGGCCGGGGCCTACGAGCAGTACTTC
TRBJ2-7	TRBD1	NA	TRBV28	15	CASSEQGERRYEQYF	TGTGCCAGCAGTGAACAGGGGGAACGTCGCTACGAGCAGTACTTC
TRBJ2-7	TRBD1	NA	TRBV11-2	14	CASSLGQGLYEQYF	TGTGCCAGCAGCTTAGGACAGGGCCTGTACGAGCAGTACTTC
TRBJ1-1	TRBD1	NA	TRBV29-1	15	CSVQGQGALGTEAFF	TGCAGCGTTCAGGGACAGGGGGCGTTGGGCACTGAAGCTTTCTTT
TRBJ2-7	TRBD1	NA	TRBV9	15	CASSLGHTGVYEQYF	TGTGCCAGCAGCTTAGGCCACACAGGGGTCTACGAGCAGTACTTC
TRBJ1-5	NA	NA	TRBV11-3	19	CASSWDGQNPLRGDQPQHF	TGTGCCAGCAGCTGGGATGGACAAAATCCCTTACGTGGCGATCAGCCCCAGCATTTT
TRBJ1-1	TRBD1	NA	TRBV5-1	14	CASTQGAASTEAFF	TGCGCCAGCACACAGGGGGCAGCTTCCACTGAAGCTTTCTTT
TRBJ2-3	NA	NA	TRBV9	12	CASSVSRDTQYF	TGTGCCAGCAGCGTATCTCGTGATACGCAGTATTTT
TRBJ1-1	TRBD1	NA	TRBV5-8	17	CASSRLTGVGMNTEAFF	TGTGCCAGCAGCAGATTAACAGGGGTTGGCATGAACACTGAAGCTTTCTTT
TRBJ2-7	NA	NA	TRBV5-1	15	CASSSTRGNFNEQYF	TGCGCCAGCAGCTCCACCCGTGGCAATTTCAACGAGCAGTACTTC
TRBJ1-6	TRBD1	NA	TRBV3-1/TRBV3-2	15	CASSQPGQYNSPLHF	TGTGCCAGCAGCCAACCGGGACAGTATAATTCACCCCTCCACTTT
TRBJ1-2	NA	NA	TRBV28	11	CASRDTYGYTF	TGTGCCAGCAGGGACACGTATGGCTACACCTTC
TRBJ2-7	NA	NA	TRBV7-8	14	CASAQRAVSYEQYF	TGTGCCAGCGCCCAGAGGGCCGTCTCCTACGAGCAGTACTTC
TRBJ2-7	NA	NA	TRBV29-1	15	CSVEGAEVGAYEQYF	TGCAGCGTTGAAGGAGCCGAAGTCGGTGCCTACGAGCAGTACTTC
TRBJ2-1	TRBD1	NA	TRBV6-4	15	CASRRQGDTYNEQFF	TGTGCCAGCAGAAGACAGGGCGACACCTACAATGAGCAGTTCTTC
TRBJ2-5	TRBD2	once	TRBV7-7	16	CASSRVGSGGQETQYF	TGTGCCAGCAGCCGGGTGGGGAGCGGGGGGCAAGAGACCCAGTACTTC
TRBJ2-5	TRBD1	NA	TRBV5-4	14	CASSPTGVQETQYF	TGTGCCAGCAGCCCTACAGGGGTTCAAGAGACCCAGTACTTC
TRBJ2-7	NA	NA	TRBV19	14	CASSGQIPPYEQYF	TGTGCCAGTTCAGGACAGATCCCACCCTACGAGCAGTACTTC
TRBJ2-2	TRBD1	NA	TRBV24-1	16	CATSEAGTGIAGELFF	TGTGCCACCAGTGAAGCCGGGACAGGGATCGCCGGGGAGCTGTTTTTT
TRBJ1-2	TRBD1	NA	TRBV4-1	14	CASSYPGQGYGYTF	TGCGCCAGCAGTTATCCGGGACAGGGATATGGCTACACCTTC
TRBJ1-1	NA	NA	TRBV4-1	14	CASSQGSGNTEAFF	TGCGCCAGCAGCCAAGGGAGTGGGAACACTGAAGCTTTCTTT
TRBJ2-1	TRBD1	NA	TRBV19	16	CASSPKPGQPWNEQFF	TGTGCCAGTAGTCCTAAGCCGGGACAGCCATGGAATGAGCAGTTCTTC
TRBJ2-1	NA	NA	TRBV19	13	CASSPPGYNEQFF	TGTGCCAGTAGTCCGCCAGGTTACAATGAGCAGTTCTTC
TRBJ1-2	NA	once	TRBV2	15	CASSGRDIGMYGYTF	TGTGCCAGCAGTGGAAGGGACATCGGGATGTATGGCTACACCTTC
TRBJ2-5	NA	NA	TRBV10-1	14	CASSESYAGGTQYF	TGCGCCAGCAGTGAGTCGTATGCTGGCGGGACCCAGTACTTC
TRBJ1-1	NA	NA	TRBV7-3	15	CASSLGGGMNTEAFF	TGTGCCAGCAGCTTAGGAGGCGGCATGAACACTGAAGCTTTCTTT
TRBJ1-1	NA	NA	TRBV29-1	13	CSVHARENTEAFF	TGCAGCGTTCATGCCAGGGAGAACACTGAAGCTTTCTTT
TRBJ2-4	NA	NA	TRBV15	13	CATSRDSKNIQYF	TGTGCCACCAGCAGGGACAGCAAAAACATTCAGTACTTC
TRBJ1-1	NA	NA	TRBV19	13	CASSLPQRAEAFF	TGTGCCAGTAGTCTCCCACAGAGGGCCGAGGCTTTCTTT
TRBJ1-1	NA	many	TRBV7-9	13	CASSIPGVTEAFF	TGTGCCAGCAGCATTCCAGGGGTCACTGAAGCTTTCTTT
TRBJ1-2	NA	NA	TRBV6-5	14	CASGEIVTASGYTF	TGTGCCAGCGGAGAGATCGTCACTGCATCTGGCTACACCTTC
TRBJ2-2	NA	NA	TRBV6-2/TRBV6-3	14	CASSSPTNTGELFF	TGTGCCAGCAGTTCCCCTACGAACACCGGGGAGCTGTTTTTT
TRBJ1-1	NA	NA	TRBV28	14	CASMIQPLNTEAFF	TGTGCCAGCATGATACAGCCTTTGAACACTGAAGCTTTCTTT
TRBJ2-3	TRBD2	NA	TRBV3-1/TRBV3-2	14	CASSQRGDTDTQYF	TGTGCCAGCAGCCAGCGGGGGGACACAGATACGCAGTATTTT
TRBJ1-5	NA	NA	TRBV2	13	CASSDLTKVPQHF	TGTGCCAGCAGCGATCTGACTAAAGTTCCCCAGCATTTT
TRBJ2-7	TRBD1	few	TRBV3-1/TRBV3-2	15	CASTRGDRDSYEQYF	TGTGCCAGCACTCGCGGGGACAGGGATTCCTACGAGCAGTACTTC
TRBJ1-5	TRBD1	NA	TRBV5-1	14	CASSLGTGEQPQHF	TGCGCCAGCAGCCTTGGGACAGGGGAACAGCCCCAGCATTTT
TRBJ1-5	NA	once	TRBV19	13	CASNPQGNQPQHF	TGTGCCAGTAACCCACAGGGCAATCAGCCCCAGCATTTT
TRBJ1-1	NA	NA	TRBV6-5	14	CASSYGIPNTEAFF	TGTGCCAGCAGTTACGGCATCCCGAACACTGAAGCTTTCTTT
TRBJ1-2	NA	NA	TRBV19	13	CASSIQGGYGYTF	TGTGCCAGTAGTATCCAAGGGGGCTATGGCTACACCTTC
TRBJ2-2	NA	NA	TRBV2	14	CASGRSENTGELFF	TGTGCCAGCGGTAGAAGCGAAAACACCGGGGAGCTGTTTTTT
TRBJ1-5	NA	NA	TRBV3-1/TRBV3-2	14	CASSQRGEDQPQHF	TGTGCCAGCAGCCAACGGGGGGAGGATCAGCCCCAGCATTTT
TRBJ1-6	NA	NA	TRBV10-3	12	CAISSADSPLHF	TGTGCCATCAGCTCGGCGGATTCACCCCTCCACTTT
TRBJ2-5	NA	NA	TRBV13	15	CASSLVAGVRETQYF	TGTGCCAGCAGCTTAGTCGCAGGGGTGAGGGAGACCCAGTACTTC
TRBJ1-3	NA	NA	TRBV28	18	CASSPVRGRGDRRNTIYF	TGTGCCAGCAGTCCGGTTCGGGGGAGAGGGGACCGACGAAACACCATATATTTT
TRBJ1-3	NA	NA	TRBV9	16	CASSVDARATGNTIYF	TGTGCCAGCAGCGTAGACGCCAGGGCTACGGGAAACACCATATATTTT
TRBJ2-4	TRBD2	NA	TRBV7-3	14	CASSSTGRGDIQYF	TGTGCCAGCAGCTCTACGGGGAGGGGAGACATTCAGTACTTC
TRBJ1-5	NA	NA	TRBV7-9	15	CASSTAAGRGQPQHF	TGTGCCAGCAGCACCGCTGCTGGGAGGGGTCAGCCCCAGCATTTT
TRBJ1-6	TRBD1	NA	TRBV19	14	CASMEGQTFSPLHF	TGTGCCAGTATGGAGGGACAGACCTTCTCACCCCTCCACTTT
TRBJ2-1	NA	NA	TRBV5-1	13	CASSLQAYNEQFF	TGCGCCAGCAGCTTACAGGCCTACAATGAGCAGTTCTTC
TRBJ1-5	NA	NA	TRBV15	14	CATSPDSSNQPQHF	TGTGCCACCAGCCCCGATAGTAGCAATCAGCCCCAGCATTTT
TRBJ2-3	TRBD2	NA	TRBV5-1	14	CASSPSGGRDTQYF	TGCGCCAGCAGCCCTAGCGGGGGCAGGGATACGCAGTATTTT
TRBJ2-7	NA	few	TRBV27	13	CATQGAGSYEQYF	TGTGCCACCCAAGGGGCTGGGTCCTACGAGCAGTACTTC
TRBJ1-4	NA	once	TRBV14	17	CASSQGRGSVGNEKLFF	TGTGCCAGCAGCCAAGGCAGGGGTAGTGTCGGTAATGAAAAACTGTTTTTT
TRBJ2-2	TRBD2	once	TRBV5-5	16	CASSLTAGDYTGELFF	TGTGCCAGCAGTCTTACAGCGGGGGACTACACCGGGGAGCTGTTTTTT
TRBJ2-4	NA	NA	TRBV20-1	11	CSVFSRDIQYF	TGCAGTGTTTTCAGCAGGGACATTCAGTACTTC